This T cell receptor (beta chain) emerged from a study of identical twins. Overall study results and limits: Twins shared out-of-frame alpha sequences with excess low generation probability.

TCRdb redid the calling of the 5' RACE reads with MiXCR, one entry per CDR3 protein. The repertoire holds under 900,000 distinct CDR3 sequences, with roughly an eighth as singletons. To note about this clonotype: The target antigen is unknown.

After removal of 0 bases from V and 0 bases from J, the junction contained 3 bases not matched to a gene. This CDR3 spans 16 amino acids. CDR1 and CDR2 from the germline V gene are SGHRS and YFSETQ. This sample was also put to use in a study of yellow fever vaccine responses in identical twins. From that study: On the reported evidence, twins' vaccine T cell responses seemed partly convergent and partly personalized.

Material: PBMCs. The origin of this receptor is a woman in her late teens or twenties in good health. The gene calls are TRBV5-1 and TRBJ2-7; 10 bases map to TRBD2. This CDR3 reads CASSLGVAGGSYEQYF. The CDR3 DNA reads TGCGCCAGCAGCTTGGGAGTAGCGGGAGGCTCCTACGAGCAGTACTTC.